This T cell receptor (beta chain) was found in a study of PD-L1 blockade in urothelial cancer (dated by TCRdb to about 2017). Concerning the study at large: Every patient began therapy at some point between 2013 and 2015 and was given atezolizumab 1,200 mg intravenously every 3 weeks. Twenty-five of 29 patients were identified as males with urothelial cancer of bladder origin, and a prior smoking history was reported by 18 of 29 patients. Patients had an ECOG performance status of 0 or 1 and had received between 0 and 3 prior chemotherapy regimens. Blood samples were analyzed at 3 weeks after treatment start (second dose) and at 6 weeks after treatment start. Blood samples gave a median of around 140,000 T cells and approximately 81,000 unique TCRs, with a median clonality of 0.080. The study was an exploratory multi-omic analysis of somatic, immune and clinical correlates of response to PD-L1 blockade with atezolizumab in urothelial cancer. Pretreatment tumor samples, along with matched peripheral blood collected serially before and after atezolizumab treatment, underwent TCR sequencing. Progression-free survival longer than 6 months counted as durable clinical benefit, and TCR features were additionally tested against both progression-free and overall survival. In the same patients, pretreatment tumors underwent whole exome sequencing and RNA sequencing in addition to TCR sequencing. Nine patients achieved durable clinical benefit and about 22 did not. Some 30 patients had pretreatment blood TCR-seq, approximately 24 had at least one posttreatment blood collection, and approximately 24 had tumor TCR-seq. What the study reported, not specific to this receptor: Patients with durable benefit showed greater expansion of tumor-associated TCR clones in peripheral blood 3 weeks after starting treatment (n ≈ 21, p = 0.022). Because the sample size was small (n of about 29) and many exploratory analyses were performed, the results are intended to be hypothesis-generating. A pretreatment peripheral blood TCR clonality below the median was linked to improved progression-free and overall survival.

Synthetic TCR analog templates were spiked into each PCR so that absolute template abundance could be estimated from read counts. TCRbeta CDR3 regions were amplified from genomic DNA with bias-controlled V and J gene primers using the immunoSEQ assay. Sequencing of rearranged TCRbeta segments was performed at approximately 20X coverage. In the paper's pipeline: Sequencing errors were corrected by clustering, and CDR3s were annotated against IMGT so that V, D and J genes could be assigned. Out-of-frame and stop-codon sequences were excluded, and only productive TCRbeta rearrangements were used in downstream analyses. Clonality was computed as one minus Shannon entropy normalized by the log of the number of unique productive sequences. Fisher's exact test with Benjamini-Hochberg correction, at a threshold of adjusted p below 0.01, was used to find clones that differed between time points or between blood and tumor. The source is immuneACCESS, and TCRdb retained only in-frame sequences with V and J called. Part of the clones is not carried over; for the studies checked, unresolved V genes explain less than half of this, and the remainder is unexplained. That table supplies the V and J calls and clone size; D and trimming were determined from the DNA. The sample table records more than 12,000 clones; around 87% of these occur just once. Clones ranked in the top ten supply around 15% of the sample.

With regard to this clone: The specificity of this receptor is unknown. Base quality data are lacking; no much larger clone is found one base away.

A total of 25 to 35 patients with locally advanced or metastatic urothelial carcinoma, treated at Memorial Sloan Kettering on a trial protocol, made up the cohort. Peripheral blood mononuclear cells were collected from each patient pretreatment and during treatment, giving between 1 and 8 total time points per patient. The Qiagen DNeasy Blood extraction kit was used to purify genomic DNA from total PBMCs and tumor samples. PBMCs were collected pretreatment and during treatment, and were isolated and stored as previously described. CDR1 and CDR2 are read off the germline V gene (reference sequence) as LNHDA and SQIVND. The V end loses 7 bases and the J end loses 8 bases, and a stretch of 20 bases separates them. The CDR3 starts with the cysteine, ends with the phenylalanine, and has 14 residues. The CDR3 DNA has 42 bases and is translated from base 1.

This clonotype originated in a man aged 65 to 79 with urothelial cancer. The starting material was PBMCs, obtained around atezolizumab (anti-PD-L1) treatment. Recombination linked TRBV19 to TRBJ1-2; the D gene is possibly TRBD1, with 6 bases matching. Here the CDR3 is given as CASTKDRRGGGYTF. In nucleotides, the sequence is TGTGCCAGTACCAAAGACCGCAGGGGTGGGGGCTACACCTTC. Supplemented by the reference TRBV19 and TRBJ1-2 proteins around the CDR3, the complete variable domain is DGGITQSPKYLFRKEGQNVTLSCEQNLNHDAMYWYRQDPGQGLRLIYYSQIVNDFQKGDIAEGYSVSREKKESFPLTVTSAQKNPTAFYLCASTKDRRGGGYTFGSGTRLTVV.